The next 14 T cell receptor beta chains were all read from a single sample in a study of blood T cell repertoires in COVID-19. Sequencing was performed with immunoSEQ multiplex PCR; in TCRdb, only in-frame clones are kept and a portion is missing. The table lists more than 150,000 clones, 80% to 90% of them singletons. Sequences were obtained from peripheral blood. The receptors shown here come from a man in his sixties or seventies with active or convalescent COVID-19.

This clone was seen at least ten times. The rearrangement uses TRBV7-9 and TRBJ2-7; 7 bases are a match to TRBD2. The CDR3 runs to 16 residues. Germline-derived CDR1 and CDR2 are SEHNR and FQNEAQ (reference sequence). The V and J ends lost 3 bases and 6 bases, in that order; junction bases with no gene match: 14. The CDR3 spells CASSFSASGGGFEQYF. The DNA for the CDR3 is TGTGCCAGCAGCTTTTCAGCGTCGGGAGGAGGATTCGAGCAGTACTTC. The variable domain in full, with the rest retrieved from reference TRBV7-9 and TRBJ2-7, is DTGVSQNPRHKITKRGQNVTFRCDPISEHNRLYWYRQTLGQGPEFLTYFQNEAQLEKSRLLSDRFSAERPKGSFSTLEIQRTEQGDSAMYLCASSFSASGGGFEQYFGPGTRLTVT.

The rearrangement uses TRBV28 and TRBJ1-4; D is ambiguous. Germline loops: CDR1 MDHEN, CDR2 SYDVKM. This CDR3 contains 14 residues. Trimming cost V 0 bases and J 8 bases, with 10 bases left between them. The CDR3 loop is CASSLWPDNEKLFF. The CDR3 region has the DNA TGTGCCAGCAGTTTATGGCCAGACAACGAAAAACTGTTTTTT.

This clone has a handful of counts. The CDR3 reads CASSHLTGGATGELFF. The CDR3 bases are TGTGCCAGCAGCCACCTGACAGGGGGCGCGACCGGGGAGCTGTTTTTT. The J gene is TRBJ2-2, the V gene TRBV11-3, with 10 bases aligning to TRBD1. Trimming cost V 5 bases and J 5 bases; bases outside gene matches: 8. This CDR3 has 16 amino acids. Germline values: CDR1 SGHNT, CDR2 YENEEA.

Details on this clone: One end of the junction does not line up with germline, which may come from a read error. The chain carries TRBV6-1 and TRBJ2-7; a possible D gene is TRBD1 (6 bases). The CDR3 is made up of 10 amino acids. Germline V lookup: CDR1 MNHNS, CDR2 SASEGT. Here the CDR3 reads CASSEGGTQF. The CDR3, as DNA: TGTGCCAGCAGTGAAGGGGGGACACAATTC.

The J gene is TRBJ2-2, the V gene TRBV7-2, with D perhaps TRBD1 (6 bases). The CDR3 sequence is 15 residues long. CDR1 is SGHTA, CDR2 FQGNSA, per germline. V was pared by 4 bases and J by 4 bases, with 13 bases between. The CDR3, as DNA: TGTGCCAGCAGCTACGGATTACAGGGCACCGGGGAGCTGTTTTTT. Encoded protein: CASSYGLQGTGELFF.

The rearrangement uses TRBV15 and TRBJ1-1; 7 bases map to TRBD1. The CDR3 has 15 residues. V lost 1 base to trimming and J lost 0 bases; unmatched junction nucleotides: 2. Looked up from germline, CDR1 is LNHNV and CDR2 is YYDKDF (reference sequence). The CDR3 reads CATSRGQGMNTEAFF. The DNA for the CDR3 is TGTGCCACCAGCAGAGGACAGGGCATGAACACTGAAGCTTTCTTT.

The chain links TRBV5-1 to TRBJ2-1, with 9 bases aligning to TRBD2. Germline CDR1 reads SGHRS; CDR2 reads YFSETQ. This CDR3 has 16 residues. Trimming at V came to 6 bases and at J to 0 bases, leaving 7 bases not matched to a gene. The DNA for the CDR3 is TGCGCCAGCAACCTAGCGGGGACTCCCTCCTACAATGAGCAGTTCTTC. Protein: CASNLAGTPSYNEQFF.

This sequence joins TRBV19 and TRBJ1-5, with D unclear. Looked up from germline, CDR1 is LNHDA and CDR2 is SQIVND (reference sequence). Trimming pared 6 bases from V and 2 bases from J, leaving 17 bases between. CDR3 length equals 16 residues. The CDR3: CASSARLGQGNQPQHF. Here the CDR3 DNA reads TGTGCCAGTAGCGCAAGGTTGGGCCAGGGCAATCAGCCCCAGCATTTT.

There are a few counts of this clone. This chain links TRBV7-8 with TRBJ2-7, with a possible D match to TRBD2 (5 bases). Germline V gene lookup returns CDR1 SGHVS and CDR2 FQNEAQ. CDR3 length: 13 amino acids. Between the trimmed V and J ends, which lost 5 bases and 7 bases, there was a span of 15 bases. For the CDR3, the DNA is TGTGCCAGCAGCCCCTGGGGAGAACGAGAGCAGTACTTC. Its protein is CASSPWGEREQYF.

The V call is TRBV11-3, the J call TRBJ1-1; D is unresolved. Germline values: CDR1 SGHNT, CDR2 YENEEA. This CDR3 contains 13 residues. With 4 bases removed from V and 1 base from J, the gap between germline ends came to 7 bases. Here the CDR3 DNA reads TGTGCCAGCAGCTCAAATTCGAACACTGAAGCTTTCTTT. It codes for CASSSNSNTEAFF.

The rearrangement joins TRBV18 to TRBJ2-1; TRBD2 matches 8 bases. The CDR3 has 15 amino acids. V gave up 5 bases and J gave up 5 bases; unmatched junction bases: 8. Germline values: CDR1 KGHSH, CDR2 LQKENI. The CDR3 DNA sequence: TGTGCCAGCTCAGGTTCGGGCGGGAGGAACAATGAGCAGTTCTTC. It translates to CASSGSGGRNNEQFF.

CDR3 protein: CATSDYGRTGNNEQFF. The CDR3 DNA is TGTGCCACCAGTGATTACGGCCGGACAGGCAACAATGAGCAGTTCTTC. The genes are TRBV24-1 and TRBJ2-1; TRBD1 matches at 7 bases. V shed 2 bases, J shed 5 bases, and the junction held 8 bases outside the gene matches. Per the germline V gene, CDR1 is KGHDR and CDR2 is SFDVKD. The length of the CDR3 is 16 residues.

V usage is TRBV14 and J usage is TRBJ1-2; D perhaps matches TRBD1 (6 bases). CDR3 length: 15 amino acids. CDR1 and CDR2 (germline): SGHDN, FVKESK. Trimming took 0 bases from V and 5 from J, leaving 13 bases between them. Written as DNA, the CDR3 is TGTGCCAGCAGCCAAGAGGGCAGGGGTGTATATGGCTACACCTTC. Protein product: CASSQEGRGVYGYTF.

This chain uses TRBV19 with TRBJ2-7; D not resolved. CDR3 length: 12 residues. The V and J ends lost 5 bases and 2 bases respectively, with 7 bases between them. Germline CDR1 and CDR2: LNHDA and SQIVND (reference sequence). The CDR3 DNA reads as TGTGCCAGTAGTCCCCGGGCCTACGAGCAGTACTTC. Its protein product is CASSPRAYEQYF.